Sequencing of this T cell receptor (beta chain) was carried out in a study of blood T cell repertoires in COVID-19. Across the study: Samples taken during acute and convalescent COVID-19 were collected in the United States, Italy and Spain. PBMCs, B-cell-depleted T cells, or T cells were the source of the cDNA or gDNA that made up the material.

Germline loops: CDR1 LNHNV, CDR2 YYDKDF (reference sequence). The CDR3 covers 14 residues. Trimming removed 5 bases at V and 8 bases at J, with 18 bases between. In the study's own analysis: It was from reference gene primer amplification that nucleated cell counts were estimated. Sequenced by immunoSEQ multiplex PCR; TCRdb stores in-frame clones only, minus some. The DNA gave D and trimming, while V, J and clone size come from that table. There are around 33,000 clones in the sample; 70% to 80% occur only once, and 16% lies in the top ten. The chain carries TRBV15 and TRBJ1-2; TRBD1 is a possible D gene (5 bases). The sequence derives from a human donor in a cohort sampled during active COVID-19. Sequenced: peripheral blood. The CDR3 DNA is TGTGCCACCAGCGGATCTAGGGGAGGGAGAGGCTACACCTTC. It specifies CATSGSRGGRGYTF.